This TCR beta chain was captured by sequencing in a study of tumor and adjacent non-tumor tissue in lung cancer. Findings and limits, study-wide: Tumor TCR diversity, when higher, was linked to shorter survival.

CDR1 is MNHEY, CDR2 SVGEGT, per germline. The CDR3 runs to 17 residues. Three rounds of nested PCR, following a modified ARM-PCR protocol, produced the TCRbeta library. MiXCR, run by TCRdb on the multiplex PCR reads, gives a single entry per CDR3 protein. This repertoire shows approximately 100,000 distinct CDR3 sequences, around 57% found once; its top ten account for under 20%. This clonotype has just one count. The antigen remains undetermined. At one end the junction does not follow the germline gene, possibly because of a read error. RNA was extracted from bulk tissue without any cell sorting. More than 3 cm separated this lung sample from the edge of the tumor. Between August and November 2014, newly diagnosed, chemotherapy-naive lung cancer patients underwent thoracic surgery in China.

This sequence was found in a man between 60 and 70 years old with non-small cell lung cancer. The sequenced sample consisted of distant non-tumor lung tissue. The chain links TRBV6-2 or TRBV6-3 to TRBJ1-2, with D possibly matching TRBD1 (6 bases). CDR3 loop: CASSPMDLSGTNYVYTF. CDR3 bases: TGTGCCAGCAGTCCTATGGATCTTAGTGGGACAAACTATGTCTACACCTTC.